This T cell receptor (beta chain) originates from a study of cytomegalovirus exposure and HLA in healthy donors. Findings and caveats of the study: Cytomegalovirus association was listed for 164 TCR beta chains. Trimming of TCR beta V- and J-genes showed a link, identified in a later analysis, to a missense DCLRE1C variant.

With 60 Vbeta and 13 Jbeta primers, the PCR was carried out. Sequenced by immunoSEQ multiplex PCR; TCRdb stores in-frame clones only, minus some. Of 150,000 or so clones in the sample, under 85% were seen once. This clone appeared a single time. Its antigen is currently unknown. The sample consisted of PBMCs. This receptor was identified in a woman in her twenties or thirties in good health and CMV-seronegative.

The CDR3, as DNA: TGTGCCAGCAGTCGGGACAGGCCCTCTGTCTTCTCCTACAATGAGCAGTTCTTC. Protein: CASSRDRPSVFSYNEQFF. The V gene is TRBV7-2, the J gene TRBJ2-1; 8 bases match TRBD1. V gave up 6 bases and J gave up 0 bases; unmatched junction bases: 13. Germline V gives CDR1 SGHTA, CDR2 FQGNSA. This CDR3 comprises 18 residues.